The entry that follows covers one T cell receptor beta chain sequence. The antigen is not known. This entry is derived from a study of cytomegalovirus exposure and HLA in healthy donors. PCR was performed using 60 Vbeta and 13 Jbeta primers. TCRdb keeps only in-frame clones here, not all; method: immunoSEQ multiplex PCR. The sample has about 180,000 clones; around 80% are singletons. CDR3 length: 15 residues. CDR1 LNHNV and CDR2 YYDKDF come from the germline V gene (reference sequence). The junction had 6 bases not matched to a gene; V was cut back by 0 bases and J by 5 bases. Whole-study findings and limits: It was assumed in the presence/absence analyses that sequencing depth was roughly uniform across donors.

The sample comprised PBMCs. The rearrangement uses TRBV15 and TRBJ1-1, with 7 bases lining up with TRBD1. The sequence was collected from a female donor in good health and CMV-seronegative. The CDR3 region is CATSRERGLVTEAFF. The DNA of the CDR3 is TGTGCCACCAGCAGAGAAAGGGGGCTAGTGACTGAAGCTTTCTTT.